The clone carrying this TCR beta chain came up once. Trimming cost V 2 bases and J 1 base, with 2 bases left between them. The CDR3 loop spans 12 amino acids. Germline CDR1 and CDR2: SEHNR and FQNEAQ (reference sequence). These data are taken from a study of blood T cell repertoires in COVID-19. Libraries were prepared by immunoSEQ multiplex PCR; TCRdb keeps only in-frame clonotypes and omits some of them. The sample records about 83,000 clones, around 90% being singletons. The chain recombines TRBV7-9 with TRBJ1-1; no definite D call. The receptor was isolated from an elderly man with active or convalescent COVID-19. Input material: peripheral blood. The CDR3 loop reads CASSLQNTEAFF. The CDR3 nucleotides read TGTGCCAGCAGCTTACAGAACACTGAAGCTTTCTTT. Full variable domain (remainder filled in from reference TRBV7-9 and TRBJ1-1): DTGVSQNPRHKITKRGQNVTFRCDPISEHNRLYWYRQTLGQGPEFLTYFQNEAQLEKSRLLSDRFSAERPKGSFSTLEIQRTEQGDSAMYLCASSLQNTEAFFGQGTRLTVV.